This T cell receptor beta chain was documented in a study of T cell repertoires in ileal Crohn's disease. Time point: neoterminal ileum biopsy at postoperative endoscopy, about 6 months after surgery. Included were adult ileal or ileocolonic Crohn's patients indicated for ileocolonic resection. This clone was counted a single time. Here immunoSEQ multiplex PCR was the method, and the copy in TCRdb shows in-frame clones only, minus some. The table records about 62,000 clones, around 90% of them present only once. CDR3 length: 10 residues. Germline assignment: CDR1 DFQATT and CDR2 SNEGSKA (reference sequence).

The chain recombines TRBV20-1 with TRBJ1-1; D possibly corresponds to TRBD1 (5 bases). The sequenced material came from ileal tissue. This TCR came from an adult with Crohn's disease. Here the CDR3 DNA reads TGCAGAGGGGTAGGCACTGAAGCTTTCTTT. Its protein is CRGVGTEAFF.